A single TCR beta chain is shown here with its context. What it binds is not known. The source of the sample is a study of lymphopenia after photon versus proton radiotherapy. V was cut by 5 bases and J by 0 bases, with 12 bases left in between. The CDR3 has 15 residues. Germline V lookup: CDR1 SGHRS, CDR2 YFSETQ. TCRdb's copy holds only in-frame clones and misses some; the assay was immunoSEQ multiplex PCR. The top ten hold over 1.1% of the sample, which has 75,000 to 95,000 clones, 80% to 90% seen once. Findings and caveats of the study: Relative stability marked proton patients; photon patients lost diversity and naive cells. A bigger post-nadir fall in TCR diversity correlated inversely with survival time in deceased patients.

The receptor comes from a man in his 60s with pancreatic cancer. The sample here was peripheral blood, taken from a patient treated with proton-based radiotherapy. The rearrangement joins TRBV5-1 to TRBJ2-1; D uncertain. The CDR3 DNA sequence: TGCGCCAGCAGTTCTATAACTCCCTCCTACAATGAGCAGTTCTTC. Residues: CASSSITPSYNEQFF.